This T cell receptor beta chain emerged from a study of cytomegalovirus exposure and HLA in healthy donors. Study-level results: That first-cohort TCR clusters tended to co-occur in the 120 or so validation repertoires was found in a later analysis. Testing in vitro showed a few CMV-associated chains specific for CMV antigens.

The V and J ends lost 5 bases and 4 bases, in that order; junction bases with no gene match: 3. This CDR3 is built from 14 residues. CDR1 and CDR2 from the germline V gene are MNHEY and SVGAGI. For this clone: Antigen unknown.

Measured with immunoSEQ multiplex PCR; TCRdb has only the in-frame clones, and not every one. This sample has about 330,000 clones, with about 90% found just once. Sequenced sample: PBMCs. This chain joins TRBV6-5 and TRBJ2-1; TRBD2 matches at 9 bases. The TCR originated in a woman under 40 in good health and CMV-seropositive. In DNA, the CDR3 is TGTGCCAGCAGTCGACTAGCGGAATACAATGAGCAGTTCTTC. It codes for CASSRLAEYNEQFF.